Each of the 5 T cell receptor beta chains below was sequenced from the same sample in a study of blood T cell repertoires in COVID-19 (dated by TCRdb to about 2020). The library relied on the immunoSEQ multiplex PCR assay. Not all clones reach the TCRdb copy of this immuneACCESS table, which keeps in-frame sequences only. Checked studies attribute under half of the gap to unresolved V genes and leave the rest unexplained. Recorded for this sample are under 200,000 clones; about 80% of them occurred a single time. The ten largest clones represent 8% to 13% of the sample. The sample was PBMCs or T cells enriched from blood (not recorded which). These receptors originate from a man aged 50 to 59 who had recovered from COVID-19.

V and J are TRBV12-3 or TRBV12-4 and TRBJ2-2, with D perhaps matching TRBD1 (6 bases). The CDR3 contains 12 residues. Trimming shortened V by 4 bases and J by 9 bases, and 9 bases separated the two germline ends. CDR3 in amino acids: CASSYTGRELFF. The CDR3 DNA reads TGTGCCAGCAGTTATACAGGGCGGGAGCTGTTTTTT.

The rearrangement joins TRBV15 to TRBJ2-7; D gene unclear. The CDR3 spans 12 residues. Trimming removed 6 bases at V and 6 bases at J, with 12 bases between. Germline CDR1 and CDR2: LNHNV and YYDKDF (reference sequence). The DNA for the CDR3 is TGTGCCACCAGTAGTGTCGGGTTCGAGCAGTACTTC. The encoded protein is CATSSVGFEQYF. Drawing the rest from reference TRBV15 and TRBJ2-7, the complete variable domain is DAMVIQNPRYQVTQFGKPVTLSCSQTLNHNVMYWYQQKSSQAPKLLFHYYDKDFNNEADTPDNFQSRRPNTSFCFLDIRSPGLGDTAMYLCATSSVGFEQYFGPGTRLTVT.

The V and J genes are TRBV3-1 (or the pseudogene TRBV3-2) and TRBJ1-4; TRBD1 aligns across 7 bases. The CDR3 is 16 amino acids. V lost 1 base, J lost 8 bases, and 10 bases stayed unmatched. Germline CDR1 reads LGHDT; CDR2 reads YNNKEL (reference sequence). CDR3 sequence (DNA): TGTGCCAGCAGCCAAGCCCTAACAGGGGTTGGAGAAAAACTGTTTTTT. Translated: CASSQALTGVGEKLFF.

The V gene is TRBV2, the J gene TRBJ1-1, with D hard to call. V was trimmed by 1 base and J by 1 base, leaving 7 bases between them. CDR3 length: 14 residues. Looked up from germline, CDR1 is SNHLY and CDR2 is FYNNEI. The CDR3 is CASSEVRWNTEAFF. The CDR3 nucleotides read TGTGCCAGCAGTGAAGTGAGGTGGAACACTGAAGCTTTCTTT.

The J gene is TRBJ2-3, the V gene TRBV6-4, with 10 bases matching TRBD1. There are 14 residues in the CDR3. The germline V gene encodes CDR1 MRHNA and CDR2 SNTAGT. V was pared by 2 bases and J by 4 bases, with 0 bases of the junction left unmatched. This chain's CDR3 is CASSDGTGADTQYF. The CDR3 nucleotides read TGTGCCAGCAGTGACGGGACAGGGGCAGATACGCAGTATTTT.